This T cell receptor beta chain came from a study of cytomegalovirus exposure and HLA in healthy donors. Per germline, CDR1 SGHNT and CDR2 YYREEE (reference sequence). V gave up 3 bases and J gave up 11 bases; unmatched junction bases: 10. The CDR3 extends over 13 amino acids. This table comes from immunoSEQ multiplex PCR, and its TCRdb copy is limited to in-frame clones, with some not included. This table holds 200,000 to 250,000 clones, around 78% found once. The receptor was isolated from a woman aged 18-29 years in good health and CMV-seronegative. The sequenced sample consisted of PBMCs. This chain uses TRBV5-4 with TRBJ1-1, with 7 bases lining up with TRBD1. The CDR3 coding sequence is TGTGCCAGCAGCTCACGAGGGGGCTTATTGGCTTTCTTT. Protein product: CASSSRGGLLAFF.